This T cell receptor beta chain was obtained from a study of STAT5B mutations in CD4+ large granular lymphocyte leukemia. Germline V gene sequence: CDR1 SGHTA, CDR2 FQGNSA. V was trimmed by 5 bases and J by 4 bases, leaving 9 bases between them. The CDR3 extends over 13 amino acids. Measured with immunoSEQ multiplex PCR; TCRdb has only the in-frame clones, and not every one. This table holds 30,000 to 40,000 clones, around 88% found once. The TCR originated in a human donor in good health. The sequencing sample was made of CD4+ T cells from blood buffy coats. The chain has TRBV7-2 and TRBJ1-3; no clear D. Written as DNA, the CDR3 is TGTGCCAGCAGCCTATTCGGGGGAAACACCATATATTTT. Translation: CASSLFGGNTIYF.